The 5 T cell receptor beta chains in this list originate from one sample, sequenced in a study of T cell clones after liver transplantation. Libraries were prepared by immunoSEQ multiplex PCR; TCRdb keeps only in-frame clonotypes and omits some of them. The data hold about 74,000 clones, with 80% observed a single time. Sequences were derived from CD4+ T cells from blood, sampled before liver transplant. These receptors all come from a human donor who received a liver transplant.

The chain couples TRBV28 to TRBJ1-3; 7 positions agree with TRBD1. From germline, CDR1 is MDHEN and CDR2 SYDVKM. Trimming cost V 5 bases and J 4 bases; bases outside gene matches: 8. The CDR3 runs to 15 residues. The CDR3 region is CASSQDRVRGNTIYF. The CDR3 nucleotides read TGTGCCAGCAGTCAAGACAGGGTACGCGGAAACACCATATATTTT.

This rearrangement joins TRBV6-6 to TRBJ1-3, with D tentatively TRBD1 (6 bases). Trimming cost V 5 bases and J 4 bases, with 9 bases left between them. The CDR3 is made up of 13 amino acids. The V gene's germline CDR1 is MNHNY and CDR2 SVGAGI (reference sequence). CDR3 DNA sequence: TGTGCCAGCAGTGGACAGTACGGAAACACCATATATTTT. Amino acids: CASSGQYGNTIYF.

The chain links TRBV5-4 to TRBJ2-2; 8 bases fit TRBD2. This CDR3 has 18 residues. In germline, CDR1 is SGHNT, CDR2 YYREEE (reference sequence). Trimming at V came to 0 bases and at J to 3 bases, leaving 10 bases not matched to a gene. The CDR3 spells CASSLDPGRARDTGELFF. In DNA, the CDR3 is TGTGCCAGCAGCTTGGATCCCGGGAGGGCCAGGGACACCGGGGAGCTGTTTTTT. Full variable domain (outside the CDR3, taken from reference TRBV5-4 and TRBJ2-2): ETGVTQSPTHLIKTRGQQVTLRCSSQSGHNTVSWYQQALGQGPQFIFQYYREEENGRGNFPPRFSGLQFPNYSSELNVNALELDDSALYLCASSLDPGRARDTGELFFGEGSRLTVL.

The V gene is TRBV29-1, the J gene TRBJ2-2, with D perhaps TRBD1 (7 bases). V dropped 2 bases and J dropped 2 bases, with 9 bases sitting between them. Germline lookup yields CDR1 SQVTM and CDR2 ANQGSEA. The CDR3 totals 14 residues. CDR3 loop: CSVEQGGNTGELFF. The CDR3 coding sequence is TGCAGCGTTGAACAGGGGGGCAACACCGGGGAGCTGTTTTTT.

The chain carries TRBV19 and TRBJ1-2; 8 bases align to TRBD1. This CDR3 spans 14 amino acids. V lost 9 bases, J lost 2 bases, and 8 bases stayed unmatched. CDR1 and CDR2 from the germline V gene are LNHDA and SQIVND (reference sequence). The CDR3 DNA reads TGTGCCAGCCAGGGACAGGCACTCAACTATGGCTACACCTTC. Encoded protein: CASQGQALNYGYTF. Drawing the rest from reference TRBV19 and TRBJ1-2, the complete variable domain is DGGITQSPKYLFRKEGQNVTLSCEQNLNHDAMYWYRQDPGQGLRLIYYSQIVNDFQKGDIAEGYSVSREKKESFPLTVTSAQKNPTAFYLCASQGQALNYGYTFGSGTRLTVV.